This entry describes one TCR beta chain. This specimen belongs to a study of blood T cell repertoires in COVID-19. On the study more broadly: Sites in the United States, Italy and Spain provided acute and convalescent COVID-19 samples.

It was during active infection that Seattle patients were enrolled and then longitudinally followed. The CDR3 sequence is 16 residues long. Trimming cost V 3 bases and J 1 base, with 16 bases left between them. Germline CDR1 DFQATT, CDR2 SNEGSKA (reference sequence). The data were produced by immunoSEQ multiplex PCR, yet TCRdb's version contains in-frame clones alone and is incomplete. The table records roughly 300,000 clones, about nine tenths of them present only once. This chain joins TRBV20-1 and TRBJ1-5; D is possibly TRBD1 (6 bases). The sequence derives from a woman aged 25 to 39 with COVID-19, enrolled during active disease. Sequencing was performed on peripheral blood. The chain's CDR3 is CSASQGLRGSNQPQHF. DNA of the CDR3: TGCAGTGCTAGTCAAGGCCTGAGGGGGAGCAATCAGCCCCAGCATTTT.